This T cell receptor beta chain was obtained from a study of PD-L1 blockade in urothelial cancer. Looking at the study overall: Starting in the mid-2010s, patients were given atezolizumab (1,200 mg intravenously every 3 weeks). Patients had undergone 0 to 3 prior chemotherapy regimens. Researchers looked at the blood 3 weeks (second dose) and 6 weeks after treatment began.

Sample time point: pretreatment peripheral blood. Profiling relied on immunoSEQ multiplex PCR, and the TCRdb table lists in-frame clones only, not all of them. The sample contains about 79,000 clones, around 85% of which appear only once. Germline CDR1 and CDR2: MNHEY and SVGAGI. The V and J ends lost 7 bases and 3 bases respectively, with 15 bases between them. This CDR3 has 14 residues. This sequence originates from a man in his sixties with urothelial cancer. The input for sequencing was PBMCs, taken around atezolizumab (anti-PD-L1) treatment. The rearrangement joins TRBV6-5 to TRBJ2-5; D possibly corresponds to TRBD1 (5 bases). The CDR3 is CASKGRVSEETQYF. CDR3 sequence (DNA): TGTGCCAGCAAAGGCAGGGTGTCGGAAGAGACCCAGTACTTC.